The clone carrying this T cell receptor (beta chain) was found many times. Its antigen is still unknown. The data stem from a study of neurological immune-mediated disorders. 5'RACE with 10-nucleotide random UMIs produced the cDNA. Via MiXCR, TCRdb re-called the 5' RACE reads, giving one row per CDR3 protein. The sample has some 47,000 distinct CDR3 sequences, about 6% seen once. Study results and caveats: Sharing of CDR3 amino acid sequences among expanded clones across subjects was absent, suggesting private repertoires in all groups. It was HTLV-1-associated myelopathy that showed the most TCR clonal expansion, while multiple sclerosis showed the least, falling below healthy controls.

Sorted libraries were derived from approximately 970,000 CD4+ or CD8+ T cells. J lost 4 bases, V lost 0 bases, and 15 bases had no gene match. Germline CDR1 SGHRS, CDR2 YFSETQ. The CDR3 runs 19 residues. The chain carries TRBV5-1 and TRBJ2-1, with 8 bases lining up with TRBD2. The specimen was CD4+ T cells from blood. The TCR originated in a woman aged 40-49 years in good health. For the CDR3, the DNA is TGCGCCAGCAGCTTGGAACCCCCGGGAGGGCAGGTCAGGTACAATGAGCAGTTCTTC. This encodes CASSLEPPGGQVRYNEQFF.